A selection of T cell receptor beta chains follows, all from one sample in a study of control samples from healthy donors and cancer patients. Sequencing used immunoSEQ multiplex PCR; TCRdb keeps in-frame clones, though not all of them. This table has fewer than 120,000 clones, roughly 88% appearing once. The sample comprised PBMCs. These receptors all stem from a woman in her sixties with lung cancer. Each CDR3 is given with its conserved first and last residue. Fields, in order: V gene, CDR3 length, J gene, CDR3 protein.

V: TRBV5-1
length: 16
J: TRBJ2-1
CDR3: CASSLRAGVKGDEQFF

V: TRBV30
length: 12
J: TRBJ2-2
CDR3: CAWSFSRGRLFF

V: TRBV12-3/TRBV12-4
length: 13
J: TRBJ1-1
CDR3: CASIDRVGTEAFF

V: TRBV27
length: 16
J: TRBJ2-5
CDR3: CASSPAASGRGETQYF

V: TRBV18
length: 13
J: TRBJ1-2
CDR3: CASSPRNSYGYTF

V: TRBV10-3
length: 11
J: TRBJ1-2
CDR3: CAISESGGYTF

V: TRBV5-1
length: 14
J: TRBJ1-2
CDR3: CASSLGQGAYGYTF

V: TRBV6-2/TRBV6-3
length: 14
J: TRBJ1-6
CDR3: CASSYRTGYSPLHF

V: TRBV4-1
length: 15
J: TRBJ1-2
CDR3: CASSQEVQLNYGYTF

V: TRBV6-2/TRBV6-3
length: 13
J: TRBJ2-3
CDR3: CASSYQSTDTQYF

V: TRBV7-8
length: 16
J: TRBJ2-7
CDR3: CASSSGAGGGGFEQYF

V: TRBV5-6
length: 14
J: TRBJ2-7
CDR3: CASSKDWSSYEQYF

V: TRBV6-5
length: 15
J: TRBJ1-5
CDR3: CASRPGQGEGQPQHF

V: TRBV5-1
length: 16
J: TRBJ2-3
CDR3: CASSLNSGGFEDTQYF

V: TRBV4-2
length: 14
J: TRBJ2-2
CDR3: CASSQGQGAGELFF

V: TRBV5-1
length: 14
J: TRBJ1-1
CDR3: CASSLGPGYTEAFF

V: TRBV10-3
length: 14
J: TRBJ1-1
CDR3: CAIRVTGGETEAFF

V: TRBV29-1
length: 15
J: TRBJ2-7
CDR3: CSVEDLKGLRNEQYF

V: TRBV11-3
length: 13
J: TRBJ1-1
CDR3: CASSFSATAEAFF

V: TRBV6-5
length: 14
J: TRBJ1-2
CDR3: CASSENRGGYGYTF

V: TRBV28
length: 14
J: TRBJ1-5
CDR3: CASNLSGENQPQHF

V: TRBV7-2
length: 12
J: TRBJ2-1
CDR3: CASSLENGPPLF

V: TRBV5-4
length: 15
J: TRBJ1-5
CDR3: CASSLGPDGNQPQHF

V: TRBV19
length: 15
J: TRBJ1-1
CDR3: CASSPPGSLDTEAFF

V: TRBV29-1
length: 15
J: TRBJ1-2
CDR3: CSVEGRDGPPYGYTF

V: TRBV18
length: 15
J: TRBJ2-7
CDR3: CASSPTSVGAYEQYF

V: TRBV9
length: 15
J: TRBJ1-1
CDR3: CASSVAGGMNTEAFF

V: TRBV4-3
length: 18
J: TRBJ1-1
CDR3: CASSPSGDGSTMNTEAFF

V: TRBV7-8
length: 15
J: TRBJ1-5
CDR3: CASSLARTGDQPQHF

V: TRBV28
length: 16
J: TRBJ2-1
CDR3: CASSFYLVSSYNEQFF

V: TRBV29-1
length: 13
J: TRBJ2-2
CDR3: CSVDRQNTGELFF

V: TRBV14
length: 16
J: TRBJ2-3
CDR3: CASSQRLAGYTDTQYF

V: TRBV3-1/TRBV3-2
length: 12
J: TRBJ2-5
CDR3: CASSPLQETQYF

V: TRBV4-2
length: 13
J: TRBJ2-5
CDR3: CASSPKIQETQYF

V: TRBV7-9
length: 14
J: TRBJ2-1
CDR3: CASSLTGGSDEQFF

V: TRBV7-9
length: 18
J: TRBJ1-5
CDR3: CASSLGTGGLSSNQPQHF

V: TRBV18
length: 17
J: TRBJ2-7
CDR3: CASSPPSGRISSYEQYF

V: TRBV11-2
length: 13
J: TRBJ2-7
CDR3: CASSPFVSYEQYF

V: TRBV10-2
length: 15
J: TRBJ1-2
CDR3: CASSLRTGTAYGYTF

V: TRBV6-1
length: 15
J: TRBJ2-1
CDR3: CASSDSSGSRNEQFF

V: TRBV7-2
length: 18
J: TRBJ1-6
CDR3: CASSLDSTDRPYNSPLHF

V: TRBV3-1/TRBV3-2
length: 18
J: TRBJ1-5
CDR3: CASSQGFTGAVVNLPQHF

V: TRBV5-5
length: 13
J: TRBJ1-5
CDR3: CASSLVQNQPQHF

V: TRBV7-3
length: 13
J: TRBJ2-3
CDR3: CASSTKGADTQYF

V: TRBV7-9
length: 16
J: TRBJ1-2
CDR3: CASSLFRQGKDYGYTF

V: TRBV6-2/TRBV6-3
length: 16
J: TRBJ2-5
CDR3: CASSYSMDRVQETQYF

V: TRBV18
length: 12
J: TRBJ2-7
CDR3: CASSPEFYEQYF

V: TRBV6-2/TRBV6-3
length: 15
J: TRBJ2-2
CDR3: CASSYRTGNTGELFF

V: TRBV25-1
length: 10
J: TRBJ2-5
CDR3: CAAARETQYF

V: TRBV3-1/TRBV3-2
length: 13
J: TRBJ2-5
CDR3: CASSFRGEETQYF

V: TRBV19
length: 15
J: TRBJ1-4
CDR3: CASSPNGQGSEKLFF

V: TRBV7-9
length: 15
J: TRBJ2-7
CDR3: CASTRYRDRGYEQYF